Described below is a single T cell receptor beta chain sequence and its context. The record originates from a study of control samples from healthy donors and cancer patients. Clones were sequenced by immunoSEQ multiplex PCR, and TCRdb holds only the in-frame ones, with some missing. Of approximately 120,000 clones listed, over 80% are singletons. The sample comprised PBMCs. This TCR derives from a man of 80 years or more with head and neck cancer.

This chain's CDR3 is CASSQGGTSADTQYF. The CDR3 bases are TGTGCCAGCAGCCAAGGGGGGACCAGCGCAGATACGCAGTATTTT. The chain couples TRBV3-1 (or the pseudogene TRBV3-2) to TRBJ2-3; D possibly uses TRBD1 or TRBD2 (5 bases each). Germline V gene sequence: CDR1 LGHDT, CDR2 YNNKEL (reference sequence). This CDR3 contains 15 residues. The ends were cut back, 1 base at V and 4 bases at J, with 12 bases in the middle.